The 18 T cell receptor beta chains below were found in one sample sequenced in a study of graft-versus-host responses after intestinal transplantation. The data were produced by immunoSEQ multiplex PCR, yet TCRdb's version contains in-frame clones alone and is incomplete. The table lists approximately 70,000 clones, 75% to 90% of them singletons. Which antigens these TCRs recognize remains unknown. The sequencing here drew on unstimulated CD4+ T cells sorted from spleen or lymph node cells, taken before transplant. These receptors were collected from a human donor who was the organ donor for an intestinal transplant.

The chain is built from TRBV6-1 and TRBJ1-1; the D gene is possibly TRBD1 (5 bases). In germline, CDR1 is MNHNS, CDR2 SASEGT. CDR3 length: 14 residues. The germline V and J ends were trimmed by 6 bases and 3 bases, with 14 bases remaining between them. CDR3 nucleotides: TGTGCCAGCAGCCTGAATAGACAGTACACTGAAGCTTTCTTT. It translates to CASSLNRQYTEAFF.

The chain recombines TRBV11-2 with TRBJ2-1; D not resolved. V was shortened by 5 bases and J by 5 bases, with 13 bases between the two germline ends. There are 14 residues in the CDR3. CDR1 and CDR2 (germline): SGHAT, FQNNGV. CDR3 residues: CASSLTPRNNEQFF. CDR3 bases: TGTGCCAGCAGCCTGACCCCTAGGAACAATGAGCAGTTCTTC.

This sequence joins TRBV2 and TRBJ1-5, with D maybe TRBD1 (6 bases). This CDR3 region has 12 residues. Germline lookup yields CDR1 SNHLY and CDR2 FYNNEI. V gave up 8 bases and J gave up 6 bases, with 11 bases separating them. CDR3 protein: CASRTGTQPQHF. The CDR3 nucleotides are TGTGCCAGCCGTACAGGGACTCAGCCCCAGCATTTT. The whole variable domain, remainder taken from reference TRBV2 and TRBJ1-5, is EPEVTQTPSHQVTQMGQEVILRCVPISNHLYFYWYRQILGQKVEFLVSFYNNEISEKSEIFDDQFSVERPDGSNFTLKIRSTKLEDSAMYFCASRTGTQPQHFGDGTRLSIL.

The J gene is TRBJ1-1, the V gene TRBV7-2; 7 nucleotides align to TRBD1. V lost 8 bases, J lost 2 bases, and 2 bases stayed unmatched. CDR1 and CDR2 (germline): SGHTA, FQGNSA. CDR3 length: 12 residues. The CDR3 loop is CASPGGNTEAFF. CDR3 in DNA: TGTGCCAGCCCAGGGGGAAACACTGAAGCTTTCTTT.

The chain employs TRBV28 and TRBJ1-5, with 8 bases that match TRBD1. Germline-derived CDR1 and CDR2 are MDHEN and SYDVKM. Trimming removed 4 bases from V and 1 base from J; junction bases left unmatched: 9. The CDR3 loop spans 17 amino acids. The CDR3, as DNA: TGTGCCAGCAGTTACCGCTCGACAGGGGTCAGCAATCAGCCCCAGCATTTT. Its protein is CASSYRSTGVSNQPQHF.

The genes are TRBV11-2 and TRBJ1-1; 9 nucleotides match TRBD1. V lost 0 bases and J lost 4; bases outside the gene matches: 3. CDR1 is SGHAT, CDR2 FQNNGV, per germline. This CDR3 region has 15 residues. The DNA for the CDR3 is TGTGCCAGCAGCTTAGAGGGGACAGGGTTCACTGAAGCTTTCTTT. Translation gives CASSLEGTGFTEAFF.

V is TRBV5-6 and J is TRBJ2-2; D is uncertain. V dropped 0 bases and J dropped 4 bases, with 7 bases sitting between them. Germline assignment: CDR1 SGHDT and CDR2 YYEEEE. This CDR3 has 14 amino acids. The CDR3 here is CASSLGAGTGELFF. CDR3 bases: TGTGCCAGCAGCTTGGGAGCAGGCACCGGGGAGCTGTTTTTT. Combining the CDR3 with reference TRBV5-6 and TRBJ2-2 gives the whole variable domain DAGVTQSPTHLIKTRGQQVTLRCSPKSGHDTVSWYQQALGQGPQFIFQYYEEEERQRGNFPDRFSGHQFPNYSSELNVNALLLGDSALYLCASSLGAGTGELFFGEGSRLTVL.

J is TRBJ2-1 and V is TRBV6-6; 10 bases align to TRBD2. This CDR3 is 14 amino acids long. Germline V gives CDR1 MNHNY, CDR2 SVGAGI (reference sequence). With V trimmed by 5 bases and J by 2 bases, 0 bases remained unmatched. CDR3 sequence (DNA): TGTGCCAGCAGTAGCGGGGGGGCCTACAATGAGCAGTTCTTC. It yields the protein CASSSGGAYNEQFF.

The J gene is TRBJ1-5, the V gene TRBV30; D possibly corresponds to TRBD1 (5 bases). Trimming left V 1 base short and J 5 bases short, with 9 bases between. Germline loops: CDR1 GTSNPN, CDR2 SVGIG (reference sequence). The CDR3 length is 13 residues. The CDR3 DNA sequence: TGTGCCTGGAGTGCGGGGGTGGATCAGCCCCAGCATTTT. Its translation is CAWSAGVDQPQHF.

The chain recombines TRBV4-2 with TRBJ1-5; the D is unclear. With 4 bases removed from V and 4 bases from J, the gap between germline ends came to 14 bases. The CDR3 runs 15 residues. Germline values: CDR1 LGHNA, CDR2 YNFKEQ. CDR3: CASSLGGPGNQPQHF. For the CDR3, the DNA is TGTGCCAGCAGCCTCGGCGGCCCGGGGAATCAGCCCCAGCATTTT.

The J gene is TRBJ1-2, the V gene TRBV28; D is undetermined. Germline V lookup: CDR1 MDHEN, CDR2 SYDVKM. The ends were cut back, 1 base at V and 6 bases at J, with 9 bases in the middle. The CDR3 is made up of 13 amino acids. CDR3 protein: CASSLYSGDGYTF. CDR3 bases: TGTGCCAGCAGTTTATATTCCGGGGATGGCTACACCTTC.

The chain has TRBV7-9 and TRBJ1-6, with D possibly being TRBD1 (5 bases). The CDR3 loop spans 14 amino acids. Trimming took off 4 bases at V and 8 bases at J, with 12 bases between the two ends. Germline-derived CDR1 and CDR2 are SEHNR and FQNEAQ (reference sequence). The CDR3 DNA sequence: TGTGCCAGCAGCTCCCCTGGGGGGGATTCACCCCTCCACTTT. This encodes CASSSPGGDSPLHF.

This rearrangement joins TRBV7-2 to TRBJ2-2, with D possibly matching TRBD2 (6 bases). Trimming left V 4 bases short and J 2 bases short, with 11 bases between. The CDR3 sequence is 15 residues long. Germline V lookup: CDR1 SGHTA, CDR2 FQGNSA. The CDR3 sequence: CASSSARGNTGELFF. The CDR3 coding sequence is TGTGCCAGCAGCTCCGCGCGGGGAAACACCGGGGAGCTGTTTTTT.

The rearrangement links TRBV5-1 to TRBJ2-5; 13 bases align to TRBD2. The CDR3 totals 17 residues. Germline V gives CDR1 SGHRS, CDR2 YFSETQ. V lost 0 bases and J lost 5; bases outside the gene matches: 7. CDR3 sequence reads: CASSLVSLAGGLETQYF. In DNA, the CDR3 is TGCGCCAGCAGCTTGGTATCACTAGCGGGGGGGCTGGAGACCCAGTACTTC. Filled out from reference TRBV5-1 and TRBJ2-5, the complete variable domain reads KAGVTQTPRYLIKTRGQQVTLSCSPISGHRSVSWYQQTPGQGLQFLFEYFSETQRNKGNFPGRFSGRQFSNSRSEMNVSTLELGDSALYLCASSLVSLAGGLETQYFGPGTRLLVL.

This clone was seen once. The rearrangement links TRBV18 to TRBJ2-1; 11 bases fit TRBD1. Trimming took 5 bases from V and 4 from J; bases not matched to a gene: 7. The CDR3 spans 16 residues. Germline loops: CDR1 KGHSH, CDR2 LQKENI. CDR3 residues: CASSSAGTGGYNEQFF. CDR3 coding DNA: TGTGCCAGCTCATCAGCCGGGACAGGGGGGTACAATGAGCAGTTCTTC. The variable domain in full, with the rest retrieved from reference TRBV18 and TRBJ2-1, is NAGVMQNPRHLVRRRGQEARLRCSPMKGHSHVYWYRQLPEEGLKFMVYLQKENIIDESGMPKERFSAEFPKEGPSILRIQQVVRGDSAAYFCASSSAGTGGYNEQFFGPGTRLTVL.

The V gene is TRBV6-5, the J gene TRBJ1-3; the D is unclear. Per the germline V gene, CDR1 is MNHEY and CDR2 is SVGAGI. The length of the CDR3 is 16 residues. Trimming shortened V by 0 bases and J by 0 bases, and 9 bases separated the two germline ends. The DNA for the CDR3 is TGTGCCAGCAGTTACTCTGAGTTGTACTCTGGAAACACCATATATTTT. Protein product: CASSYSELYSGNTIYF.

The chain recombines TRBV7-9 with TRBJ2-3, with 8 bases fitting TRBD1. CDR3 length: 14 amino acids. J was trimmed by 4 bases and V by 7 bases; bases with no gene match: 7. Germline loops: CDR1 SEHNR, CDR2 FQNEAQ (reference sequence). The CDR3, as DNA: TGTGCCAGCACCCGACAGGGGAAATCAGATACGCAGTATTTT. As protein: CASTRQGKSDTQYF. The variable domain in full, with the rest retrieved from reference TRBV7-9 and TRBJ2-3, is DTGVSQNPRHKITKRGQNVTFRCDPISEHNRLYWYRQTLGQGPEFLTYFQNEAQLEKSRLLSDRFSAERPKGSFSTLEIQRTEQGDSAMYLCASTRQGKSDTQYFGPGTRLTVL.

The J gene is TRBJ2-1, the V gene TRBV4-1; 10 bases map to TRBD2. Looked up from germline, CDR1 is MGHRA and CDR2 is YSYEKL. The CDR3 has 13 amino acids. The J segment lost 7 bases and the V segment lost 6 bases, leaving 3 bases of the junction unmatched. CDR3 region: CASRSLAGNEQFF. CDR3 sequence (DNA): TGCGCCAGCAGGTCACTAGCGGGGAATGAGCAGTTCTTC.